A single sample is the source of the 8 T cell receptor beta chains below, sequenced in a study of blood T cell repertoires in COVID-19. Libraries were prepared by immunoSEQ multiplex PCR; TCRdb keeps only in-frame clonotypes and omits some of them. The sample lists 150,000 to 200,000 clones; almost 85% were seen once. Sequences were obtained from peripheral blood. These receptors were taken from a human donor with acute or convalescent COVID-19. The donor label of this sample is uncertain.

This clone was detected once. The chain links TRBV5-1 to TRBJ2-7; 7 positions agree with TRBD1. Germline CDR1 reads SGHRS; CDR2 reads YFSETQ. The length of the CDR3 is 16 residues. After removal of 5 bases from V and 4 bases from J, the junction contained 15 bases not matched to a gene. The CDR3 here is CASREGARAGGYEQYF. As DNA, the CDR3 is TGCGCCAGCAGAGAGGGGGCCCGAGCAGGGGGATACGAGCAGTACTTC. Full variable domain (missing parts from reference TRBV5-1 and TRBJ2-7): KAGVTQTPRYLIKTRGQQVTLSCSPISGHRSVSWYQQTPGQGLQFLFEYFSETQRNKGNFPGRFSGRQFSNSRSEMNVSTLELGDSALYLCASREGARAGGYEQYFGPGTRLTVT.

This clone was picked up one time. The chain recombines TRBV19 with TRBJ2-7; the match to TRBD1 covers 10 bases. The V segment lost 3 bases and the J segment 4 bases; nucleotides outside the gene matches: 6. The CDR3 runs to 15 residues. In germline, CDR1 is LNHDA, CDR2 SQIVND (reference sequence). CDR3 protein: CASSITGTGVYEQYF. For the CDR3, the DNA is TGTGCCAGTAGTATTACCGGGACAGGGGTTTACGAGCAGTACTTC.

The CDR3 spells CASSFLRGIGERTIYF. The CDR3, as DNA: TGTGCCAGCAGTTTCCTCAGGGGTATCGGCGAACGGACCATATATTTT. The rearrangement links TRBV27 to TRBJ1-3; maybe TRBD1 (6 bases). The length of the CDR3 is 16 residues. Germline CDR1 is MNHEY and CDR2 is SMNVEV (reference sequence). V lost 3 bases and J lost 10, with 22 bases in between.

The CDR3 here is CAYTTGTSTDTQYF. The CDR3 DNA follows: TGTGCCTACACTACAGGAACCAGCACAGATACGCAGTATTTT. The genes are TRBV30 and TRBJ2-3, with D tentatively TRBD1 (5 bases). Per germline, CDR1 GTSNPN and CDR2 SVGIG (reference sequence). Deletions cut 7 bases from V and 0 bases from J, with 14 bases between. This CDR3 is built from 14 residues.

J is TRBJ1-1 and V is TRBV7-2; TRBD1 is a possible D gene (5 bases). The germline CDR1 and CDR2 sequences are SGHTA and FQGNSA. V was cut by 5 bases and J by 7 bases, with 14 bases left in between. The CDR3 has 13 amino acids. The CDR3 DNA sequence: TGTGCCAGCAGCCCCCTTCTCGGGGGTGAAGCTTTCTTT. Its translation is CASSPLLGGEAFF.

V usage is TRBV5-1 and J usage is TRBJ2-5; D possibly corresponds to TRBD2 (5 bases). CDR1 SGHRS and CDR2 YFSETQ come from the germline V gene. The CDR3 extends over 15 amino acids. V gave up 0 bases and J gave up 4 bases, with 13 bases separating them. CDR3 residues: CASSLGSREGETQYF. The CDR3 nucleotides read TGCGCCAGCAGCTTGGGATCGCGCGAGGGAGAGACCCAGTACTTC.

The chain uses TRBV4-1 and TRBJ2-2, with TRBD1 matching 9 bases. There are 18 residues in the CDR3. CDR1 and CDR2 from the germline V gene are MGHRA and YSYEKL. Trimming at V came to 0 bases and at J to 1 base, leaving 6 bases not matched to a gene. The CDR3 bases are TGCGCCAGCAGCCAAGATTGGACAGGGGTAGGGAACACCGGGGAGCTGTTTTTT. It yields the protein CASSQDWTGVGNTGELFF.

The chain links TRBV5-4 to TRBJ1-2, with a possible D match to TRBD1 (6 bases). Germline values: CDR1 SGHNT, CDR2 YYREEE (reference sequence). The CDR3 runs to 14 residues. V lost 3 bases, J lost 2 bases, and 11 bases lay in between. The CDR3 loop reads CASSSGGQNYGYTF. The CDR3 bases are TGTGCCAGCAGCTCGGGAGGACAGAACTATGGCTACACCTTC.